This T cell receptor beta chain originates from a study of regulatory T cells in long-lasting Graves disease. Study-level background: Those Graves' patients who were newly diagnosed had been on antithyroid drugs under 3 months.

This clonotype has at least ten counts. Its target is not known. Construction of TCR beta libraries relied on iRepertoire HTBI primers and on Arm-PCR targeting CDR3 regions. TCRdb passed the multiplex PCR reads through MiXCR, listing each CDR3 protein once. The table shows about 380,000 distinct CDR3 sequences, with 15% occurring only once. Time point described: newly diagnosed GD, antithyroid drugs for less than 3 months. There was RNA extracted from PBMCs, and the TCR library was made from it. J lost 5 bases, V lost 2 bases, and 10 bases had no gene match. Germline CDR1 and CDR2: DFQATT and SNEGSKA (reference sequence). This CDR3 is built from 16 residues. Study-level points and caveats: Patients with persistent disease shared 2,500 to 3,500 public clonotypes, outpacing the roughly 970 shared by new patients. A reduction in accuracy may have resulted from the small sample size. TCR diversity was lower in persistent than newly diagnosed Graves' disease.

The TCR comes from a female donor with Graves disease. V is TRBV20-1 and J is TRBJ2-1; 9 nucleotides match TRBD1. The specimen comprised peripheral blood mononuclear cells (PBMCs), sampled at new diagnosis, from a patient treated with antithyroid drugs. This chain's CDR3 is CSARTQGTGSDNEQFF. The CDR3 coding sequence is TGCAGTGCTAGAACCCAAGGGACAGGGAGCGACAATGAGCAGTTCTTC.